Sequencing of this T cell receptor beta chain was carried out in a study of CD8+ T cells in alopecia areata. Study in general: Patients in the treated group were given tofacitinib by mouth, 5 to 10 mg twice a day.

RNA extraction was followed by reverse transcription into cDNA, which acted as the sequencing template. Sequencing used immunoSEQ multiplex PCR; TCRdb keeps in-frame clones, though not all of them. This table holds tens of thousands of clones, approximately 64% found once. Trimming took 4 bases from V and 6 from J; bases not matched to a gene: 15. Germline V gene lookup returns CDR1 GTSNPN and CDR2 SVGIG (reference sequence). The CDR3 has 15 residues. This clone was counted a few times. This receptor was identified in a human donor with alopecia areata. The specimen was CD8+ T cells sorted from blood, collected at week 0. The gene calls are TRBV30 and TRBJ2-7, with 7 bases fitting TRBD1. CDR3 loop: CAWKGPDRTLGEQYF. In nucleotides, the CDR3 is TGTGCCTGGAAGGGTCCGGACAGGACGTTGGGCGAGCAGTACTTC. Variable domain in full (rest from reference TRBV30 and TRBJ2-7): SQTIHQWPATLVQPVGSPLSLECTVEGTSNPNLYWYRQAAGRGLQLLFYSVGIGQISSEVPQNLSASRPQDRQFILSSKKLLLSDSGFYLCAWKGPDRTLGEQYFGPGTRLTVT.